The T cell receptor beta chain under discussion was sequenced for a study of blood T cells in healthy people across ages. Germline CDR1 reads SGHVS; CDR2 reads FNYEAQ. The CDR3 has 13 amino acids. Through a sample-barcoded 5' primer and a J-beta primer mix, a second PCR was run for about 6 to 11 cycles. MiXCR, applied by TCRdb to the 5' RACE reads, yields one record per CDR3 protein. The table has 650,000 to 1,000,000 distinct CDR3 sequences, around half seen once. The TCR sequence derives from an elderly man in good health. The V and J genes are TRBV7-6 and TRBJ2-4, with D uncertain. The assigned J gene may be wrong: the sequence end matches TRBJ2-7 better. The specimen sequenced was blood. As DNA, the CDR3 is TGTGCCAGCAGCATCTTTAGAGACTACGAGCAGTACTTC. Encoded protein: CASSIFRDYEQYF.